Included here is one T cell receptor (beta chain) sequence, with context. The data stem from a study of cytomegalovirus exposure and HLA in healthy donors. Looking at the study overall: For the roughly 400 genotyped donors, 80% to 90% fell within the Caucasian-associated ancestry cluster.

PCR used 60 Vbeta primers and 13 Jbeta primers. Some clones are missing from TCRdb's copy, which holds only in-frame ones; the method was immunoSEQ multiplex PCR. The sample consists of 150,000 to 200,000 clones, roughly 77% of them appearing once. Germline CDR1 is SNHLY and CDR2 is FYNNEI. The V and J ends lost 6 bases and 3 bases respectively, with 18 bases between them. The CDR3 loop spans 16 amino acids. The V gene is TRBV2, the J gene TRBJ1-3, with D perhaps TRBD1 (5 bases). This TCR derives from a woman aged 45-59 years in good health and CMV-seropositive. Sequenced input: PBMCs. The CDR3 protein is CASRGLGGVYGNTIYF. DNA of the CDR3: TGTGCCAGCAGGGGTCTGGGAGGGGTCTATGGAAACACCATATATTTT.